This TCR beta chain appears in the sequencing data of a study of CD8+CD57+ T cells in acquired aplastic anemia (dated by TCRdb to 2016 to 2019). Background on the whole study: A mean of 3.2 ug of DNA, ranging from roughly 0.2 to 27.4 ug, was extracted from sorted CD4+ and CD8+ cells. CD8+CD57+ expansion was defined as frequency above the mean frequency observed in healthy subjects. The paper's findings and limits, for the study overall: Although 25 to 30 CD8+ CDR3 sequences were shared by patients and controls, these sequences appeared highly expressed in patients and within the immunodominant clones of patients. Patients and healthy controls showed no significant difference in CD8+ Simpson's diversity (P=0.060).

Expansion of CD8+CD57+ cells had been shown by flow cytometry in the patients chosen for sequencing. Every patient had a diagnosis of severe acquired aplastic anemia based on International Study of Aplastic Anemia and Agranulocytosis and Camitta criteria. Patients had received no therapy at the time of blood sampling. In the study, sorted CD4+ and CD8+ blood T cells from patients with severe aplastic anemia and from healthy subjects underwent deep sequencing of TCR repertoires. In the USA, patient enrollment took place under clinicaltrials.gov protocols 00001620, 01623167, 00001397, 00071045, 00081523 and 00961064. Ficoll-Paque density gradient centrifugation was used to isolate peripheral blood mononuclear cells. Before DNA was extracted, CD4+ and CD8+ T cells were sorted using either FACS or magnetic beads. Genomic DNA served as template for TCR beta VDJ combination and CDR3 sequence profiling. An Illumina HiSeq 2000 was used for TCR repertoire sequencing. Processing in the source paper ran as follows. TRBV/TRBJ rearrangement plots, CDR3 size and DJ length profiles, and Simpson's diversity index were used to assess repertoires. The most abundant DNA sequence in the deep sequencing data was taken as the immunodominant clone. CDR3 amino acid sequences were screened for sharing across subjects and compared with published repertoires and the VDJdb database. TCRdb reanalyzed the raw reads on its own, using fastp at Q25 for trimming and MiXCR for clone calling, and kept in-frame beta chains. Every entry covers one CDR3 protein and lists the most common genes and DNA from its rows. The V and J calls follow TCRdb's processing rather than the paper's. Recorded for this sample are roughly 290,000 distinct CDR3 sequences; 56% of them occurred a single time. Clones ranked in the top ten supply around 1.3% of the sample.

Including the terminal cysteine and phenylalanine, the CDR3 comprises 13 residues. The only DNA kept is the CDR3, 39 bases in frame from the first base. According to the germline V gene, CDR1 reads KGHDR and CDR2 reads SFDVKD. V is clipped by 5 bases and J by 7 bases, and the sequence between their germline boundaries is 10 bases long. With regard to this clonotype: Its specific antigen is unknown. Base qualities are not at hand, and no much larger clone is one base apart.

This sequence uses TRBV24-1 and TRBJ1-4, with the D gene uncertain. Input material: sorted CD4+, CD8+, or CD8+CD57+ T cells (not recorded which) from PBMCs. The clonotype originates from a human donor with aplastic anemia. The CDR3 region reads CATSGAGSEKLFF. In nucleotides, the sequence is TGTGCCACCAGTGGGGCAGGTAGTGAAAAACTGTTTTTT.